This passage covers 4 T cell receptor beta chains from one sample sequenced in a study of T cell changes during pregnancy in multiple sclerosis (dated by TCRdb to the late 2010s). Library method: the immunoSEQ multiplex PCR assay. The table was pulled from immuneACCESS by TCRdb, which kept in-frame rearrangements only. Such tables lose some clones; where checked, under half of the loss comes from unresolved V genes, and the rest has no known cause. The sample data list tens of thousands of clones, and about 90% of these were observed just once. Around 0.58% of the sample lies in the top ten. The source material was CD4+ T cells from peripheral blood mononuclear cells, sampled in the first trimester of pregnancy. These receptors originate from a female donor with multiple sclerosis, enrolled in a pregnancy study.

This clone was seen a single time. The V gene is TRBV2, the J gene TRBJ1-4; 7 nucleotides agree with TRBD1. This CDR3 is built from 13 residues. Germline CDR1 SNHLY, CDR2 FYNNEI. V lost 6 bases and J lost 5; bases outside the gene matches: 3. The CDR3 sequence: CASRGRGNEKLFF. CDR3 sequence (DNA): TGTGCCAGCAGGGGCAGGGGGAATGAAAAACTGTTTTTT.

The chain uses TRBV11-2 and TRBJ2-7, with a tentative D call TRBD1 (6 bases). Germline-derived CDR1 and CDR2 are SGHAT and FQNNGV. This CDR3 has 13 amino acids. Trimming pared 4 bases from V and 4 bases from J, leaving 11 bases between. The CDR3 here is CASSSGQQYEQYF. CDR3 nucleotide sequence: TGTGCCAGCAGCTCAGGACAGCAATACGAGCAGTACTTC.

DNA of the CDR3: TGTGCCAGCAGCCCCGGGACAGGGGTATACAATGAGCAGTTCTTC. Residues: CASSPGTGVYNEQFF. V and J are TRBV7-9 and TRBJ2-1; 10 bases are shared with TRBD1. V was pared by 5 bases and J by 4 bases, with 5 bases of the junction left unmatched. The CDR3 sequence is 15 residues long. Germline CDR1 SEHNR, CDR2 FQNEAQ (reference sequence).

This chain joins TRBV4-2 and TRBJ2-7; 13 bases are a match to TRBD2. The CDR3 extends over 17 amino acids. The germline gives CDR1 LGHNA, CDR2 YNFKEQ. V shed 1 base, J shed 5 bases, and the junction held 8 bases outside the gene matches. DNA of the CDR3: TGTGCCAGCAGCCAAGCGGAACTAGCGGGAGGGGGCGACGAGCAGTACTTC. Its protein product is CASSQAELAGGGDEQYF.